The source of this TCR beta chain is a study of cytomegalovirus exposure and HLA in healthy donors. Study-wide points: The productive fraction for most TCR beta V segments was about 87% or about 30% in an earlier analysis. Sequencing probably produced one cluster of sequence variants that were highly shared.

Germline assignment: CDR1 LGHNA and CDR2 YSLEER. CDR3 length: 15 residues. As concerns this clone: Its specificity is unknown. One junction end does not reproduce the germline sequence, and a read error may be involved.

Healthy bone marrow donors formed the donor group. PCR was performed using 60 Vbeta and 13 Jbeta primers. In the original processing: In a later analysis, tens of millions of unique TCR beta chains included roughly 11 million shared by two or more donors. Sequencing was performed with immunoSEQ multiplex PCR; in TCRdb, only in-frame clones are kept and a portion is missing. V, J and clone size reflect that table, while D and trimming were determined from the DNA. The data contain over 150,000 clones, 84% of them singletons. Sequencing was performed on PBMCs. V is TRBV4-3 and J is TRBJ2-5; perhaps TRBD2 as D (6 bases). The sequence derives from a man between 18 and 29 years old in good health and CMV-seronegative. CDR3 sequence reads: CASSQDRAGQETQYF. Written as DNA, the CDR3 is TGCGCCAGCAGTCAAGATCGGGCGGGACAAGAGACCCAGTACTTC.